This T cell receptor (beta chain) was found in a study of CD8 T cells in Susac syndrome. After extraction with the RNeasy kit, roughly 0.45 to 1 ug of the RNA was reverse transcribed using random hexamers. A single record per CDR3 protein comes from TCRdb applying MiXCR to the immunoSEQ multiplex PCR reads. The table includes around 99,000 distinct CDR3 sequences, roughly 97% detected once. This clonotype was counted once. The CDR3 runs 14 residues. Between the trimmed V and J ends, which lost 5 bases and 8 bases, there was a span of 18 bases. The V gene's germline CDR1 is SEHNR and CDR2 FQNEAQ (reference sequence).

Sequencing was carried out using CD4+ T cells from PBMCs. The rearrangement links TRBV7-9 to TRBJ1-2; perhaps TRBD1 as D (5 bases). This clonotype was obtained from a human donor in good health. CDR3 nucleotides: TGTGCCAGCAGCCCTTCCGGGACCCTTACCGGCTACACCTTC. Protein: CASSPSGTLTGYTF. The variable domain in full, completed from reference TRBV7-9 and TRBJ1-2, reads DTGVSQNPRHKITKRGQNVTFRCDPISEHNRLYWYRQTLGQGPEFLTYFQNEAQLEKSRLLSDRFSAERPKGSFSTLEIQRTEQGDSAMYLCASSPSGTLTGYTFGSGTRLTVV.